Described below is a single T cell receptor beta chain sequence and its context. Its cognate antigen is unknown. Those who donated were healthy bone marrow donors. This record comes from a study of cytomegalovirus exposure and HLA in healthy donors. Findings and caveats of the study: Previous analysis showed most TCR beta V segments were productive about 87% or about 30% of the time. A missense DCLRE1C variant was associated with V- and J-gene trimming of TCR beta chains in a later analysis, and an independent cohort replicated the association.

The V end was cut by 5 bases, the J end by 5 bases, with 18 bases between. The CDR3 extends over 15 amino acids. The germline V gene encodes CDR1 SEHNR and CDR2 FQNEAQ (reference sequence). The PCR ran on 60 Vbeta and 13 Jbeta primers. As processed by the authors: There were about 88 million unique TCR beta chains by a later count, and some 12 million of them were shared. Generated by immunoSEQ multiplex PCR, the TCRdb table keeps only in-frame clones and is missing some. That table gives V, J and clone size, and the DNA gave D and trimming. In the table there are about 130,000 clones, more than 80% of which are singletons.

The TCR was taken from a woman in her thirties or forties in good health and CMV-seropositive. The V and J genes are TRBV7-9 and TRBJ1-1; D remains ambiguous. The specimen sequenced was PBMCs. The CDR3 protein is CASSAQRLSSTEAFF. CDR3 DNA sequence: TGTGCCAGCAGCGCACAACGACTGTCGTCTACTGAAGCTTTCTTT.